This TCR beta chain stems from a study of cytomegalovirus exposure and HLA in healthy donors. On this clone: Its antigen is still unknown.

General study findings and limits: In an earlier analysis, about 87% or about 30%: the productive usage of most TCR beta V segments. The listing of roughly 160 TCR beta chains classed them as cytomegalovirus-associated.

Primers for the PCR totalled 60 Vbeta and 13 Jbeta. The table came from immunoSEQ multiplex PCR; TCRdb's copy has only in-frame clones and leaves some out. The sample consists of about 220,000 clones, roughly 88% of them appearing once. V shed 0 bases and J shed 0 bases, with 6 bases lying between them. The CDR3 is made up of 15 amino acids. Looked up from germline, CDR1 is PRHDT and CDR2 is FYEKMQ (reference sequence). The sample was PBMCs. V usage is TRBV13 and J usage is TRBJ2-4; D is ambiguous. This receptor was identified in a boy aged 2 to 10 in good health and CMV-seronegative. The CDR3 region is CASSLGTEAKNIQYF. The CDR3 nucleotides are TGTGCCAGCAGCTTAGGGACTGAAGCCAAAAACATTCAGTACTTC.